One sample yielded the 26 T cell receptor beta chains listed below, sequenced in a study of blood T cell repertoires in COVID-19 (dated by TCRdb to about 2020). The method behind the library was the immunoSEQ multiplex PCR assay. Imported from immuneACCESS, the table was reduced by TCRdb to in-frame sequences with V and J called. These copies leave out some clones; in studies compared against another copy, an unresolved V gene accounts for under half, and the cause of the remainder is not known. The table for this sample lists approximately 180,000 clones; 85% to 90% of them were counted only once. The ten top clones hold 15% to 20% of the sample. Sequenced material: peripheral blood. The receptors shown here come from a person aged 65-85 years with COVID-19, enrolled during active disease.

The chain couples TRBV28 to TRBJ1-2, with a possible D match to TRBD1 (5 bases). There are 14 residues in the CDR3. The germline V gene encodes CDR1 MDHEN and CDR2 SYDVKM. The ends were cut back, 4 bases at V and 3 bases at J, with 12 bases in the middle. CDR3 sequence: CASSSLGHDYGYTF. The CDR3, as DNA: TGTGCCAGCAGTTCTTTGGGGCACGACTATGGCTACACCTTC.

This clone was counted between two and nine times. CDR3 sequence (DNA): TGCAGCGTTGAAATTCGGGCGGGAGGCCAACAAGAGACCCAGTACTTC. The encoded protein is CSVEIRAGGQQETQYF. This chain uses TRBV29-1 with TRBJ2-5, with 8 positions matching TRBD2. Looked up from germline, CDR1 is SQVTM and CDR2 is ANQGSEA. CDR3 size: 16 residues. V lost 2 bases to trimming and J lost 2 bases; unmatched junction nucleotides: 10.

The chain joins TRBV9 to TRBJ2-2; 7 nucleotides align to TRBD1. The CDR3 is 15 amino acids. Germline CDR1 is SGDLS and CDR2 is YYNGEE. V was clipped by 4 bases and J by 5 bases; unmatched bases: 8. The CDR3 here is CASSSQGEYTGELFF. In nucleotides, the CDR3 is TGTGCCAGCAGCTCCCAGGGGGAGTATACCGGGGAGCTGTTTTTT.

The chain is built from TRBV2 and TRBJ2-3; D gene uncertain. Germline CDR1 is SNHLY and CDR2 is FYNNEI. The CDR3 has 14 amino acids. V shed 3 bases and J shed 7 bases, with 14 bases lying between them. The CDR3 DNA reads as TGTGCCAGCAGTGAGACCGCCGTGACTTATACGCAGTATTTT. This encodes CASSETAVTYTQYF.

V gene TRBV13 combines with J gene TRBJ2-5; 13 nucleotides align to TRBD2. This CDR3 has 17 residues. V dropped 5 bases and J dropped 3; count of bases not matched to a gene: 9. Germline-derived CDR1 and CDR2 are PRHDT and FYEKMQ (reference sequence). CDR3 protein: CASSPLGGLAGKETQYF. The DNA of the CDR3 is TGTGCCAGCAGCCCCCTCGGGGGACTAGCGGGGAAAGAGACCCAGTACTTC.

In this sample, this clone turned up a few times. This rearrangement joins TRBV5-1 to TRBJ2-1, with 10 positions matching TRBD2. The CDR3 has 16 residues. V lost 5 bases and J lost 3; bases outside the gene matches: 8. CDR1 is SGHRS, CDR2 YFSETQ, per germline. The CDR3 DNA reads TGCGCCAGCAGTCCTAGAGCGGGGGGGCTCTACAATGAGCAGTTCTTC. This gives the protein CASSPRAGGLYNEQFF.

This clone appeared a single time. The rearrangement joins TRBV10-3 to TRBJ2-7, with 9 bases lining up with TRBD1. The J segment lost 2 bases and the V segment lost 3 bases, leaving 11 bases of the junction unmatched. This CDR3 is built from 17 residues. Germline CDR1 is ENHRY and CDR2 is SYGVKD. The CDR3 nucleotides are TGTGCCATCAGTGACCAAGTTGGGACAGGGAACACCTACGAGCAGTACTTC. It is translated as CAISDQVGTGNTYEQYF.

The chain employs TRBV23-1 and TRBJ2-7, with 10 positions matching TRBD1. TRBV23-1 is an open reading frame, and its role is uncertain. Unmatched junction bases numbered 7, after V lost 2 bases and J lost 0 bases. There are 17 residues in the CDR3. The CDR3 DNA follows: TGCGCCAGCAGTCAAGACGACAGGGGGCTCAGCTCCTACGAGCAGTACTTC. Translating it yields CASSQDDRGLSSYEQYF.

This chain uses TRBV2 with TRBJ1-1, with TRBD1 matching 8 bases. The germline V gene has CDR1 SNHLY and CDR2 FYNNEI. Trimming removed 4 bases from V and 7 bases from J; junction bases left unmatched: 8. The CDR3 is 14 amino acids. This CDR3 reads CASSGDRGSLEAFF. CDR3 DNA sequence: TGTGCCAGCAGTGGTGACAGGGGCTCCCTTGAAGCTTTCTTT.

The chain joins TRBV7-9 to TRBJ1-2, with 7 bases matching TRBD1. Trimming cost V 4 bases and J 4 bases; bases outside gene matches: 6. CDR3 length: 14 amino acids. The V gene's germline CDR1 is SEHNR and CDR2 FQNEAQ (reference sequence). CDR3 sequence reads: CASSSTTGVYGYTF. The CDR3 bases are TGTGCCAGCAGCTCGACAACAGGGGTCTATGGCTACACCTTC.

The CDR3 spells CASSLDGYSNQPQHF. CDR3 bases: TGCGCCAGCAGCTTGGACGGGTATAGCAATCAGCCCCAGCATTTT. The rearrangement joins TRBV5-1 to TRBJ1-5; D gene ambiguous. There are 15 residues in the CDR3. CDR1 is SGHRS and CDR2 is YFSETQ in the germline V gene. V lost 0 bases, J lost 0 bases, and 7 bases lay in between. Based on the CDR3 plus reference TRBV5-1 and TRBJ1-5, the full variable domain is KAGVTQTPRYLIKTRGQQVTLSCSPISGHRSVSWYQQTPGQGLQFLFEYFSETQRNKGNFPGRFSGRQFSNSRSEMNVSTLELGDSALYLCASSLDGYSNQPQHFGDGTRLSIL.

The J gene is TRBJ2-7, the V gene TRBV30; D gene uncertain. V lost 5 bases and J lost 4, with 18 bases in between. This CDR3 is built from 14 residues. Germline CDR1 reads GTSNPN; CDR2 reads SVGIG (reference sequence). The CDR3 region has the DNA TGTGCCTGGGACCGGAGATTCCCCCCATACGAGCAGTACTTC. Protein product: CAWDRRFPPYEQYF.

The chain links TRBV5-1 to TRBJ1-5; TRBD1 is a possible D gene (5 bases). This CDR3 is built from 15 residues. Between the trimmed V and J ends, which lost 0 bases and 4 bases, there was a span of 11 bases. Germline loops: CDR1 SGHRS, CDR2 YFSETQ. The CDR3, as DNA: TGCGCCAGCAGCTTGGAGGGGACTTTAAATCAGCCCCAGCATTTT. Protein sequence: CASSLEGTLNQPQHF.

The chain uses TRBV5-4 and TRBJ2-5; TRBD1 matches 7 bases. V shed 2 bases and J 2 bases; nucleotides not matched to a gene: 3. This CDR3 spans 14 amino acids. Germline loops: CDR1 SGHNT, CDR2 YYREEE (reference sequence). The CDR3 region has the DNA TGTGCCAGCAGCTTAGGGACAGTTCAAGAGACCCAGTACTTC. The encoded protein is CASSLGTVQETQYF. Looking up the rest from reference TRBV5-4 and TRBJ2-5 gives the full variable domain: ETGVTQSPTHLIKTRGQQVTLRCSSQSGHNTVSWYQQALGQGPQFIFQYYREEENGRGNFPPRFSGLQFPNYSSELNVNALELDDSALYLCASSLGTVQETQYFGPGTRLLVL.

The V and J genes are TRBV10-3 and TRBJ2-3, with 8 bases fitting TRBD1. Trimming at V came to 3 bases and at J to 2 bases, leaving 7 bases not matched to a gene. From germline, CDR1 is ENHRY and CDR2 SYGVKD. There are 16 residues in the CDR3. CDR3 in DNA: TGTGCCATCAGTGATCATTTGGGACAGGACACAGATACGCAGTATTTT. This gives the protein CAISDHLGQDTDTQYF.

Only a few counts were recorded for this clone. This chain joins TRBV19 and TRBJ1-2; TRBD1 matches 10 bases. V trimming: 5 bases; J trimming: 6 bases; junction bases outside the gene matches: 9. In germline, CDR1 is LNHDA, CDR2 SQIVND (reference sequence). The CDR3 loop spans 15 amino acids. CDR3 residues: CASSPHAGTGDGYTF. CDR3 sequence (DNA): TGTGCCAGTAGTCCCCACGCTGGGACAGGGGATGGCTACACCTTC.

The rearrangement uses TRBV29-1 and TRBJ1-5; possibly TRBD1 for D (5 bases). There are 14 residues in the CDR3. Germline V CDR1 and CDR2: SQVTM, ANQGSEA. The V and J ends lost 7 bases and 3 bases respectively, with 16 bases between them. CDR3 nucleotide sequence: TGCAGCGCCTCCGAACAGGTTTACAATCAGCCCCAGCATTTT. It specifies CSASEQVYNQPQHF. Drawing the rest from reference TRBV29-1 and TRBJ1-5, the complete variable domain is SAVISQKPSRDICQRGTSLTIQCQVDSQVTMMFWYRQQPGQSLTLIATANQGSEATYESGFVIDKFPISRPNLTFSTLTVSNMSPEDSSIYLCSASEQVYNQPQHFGDGTRLSIL.

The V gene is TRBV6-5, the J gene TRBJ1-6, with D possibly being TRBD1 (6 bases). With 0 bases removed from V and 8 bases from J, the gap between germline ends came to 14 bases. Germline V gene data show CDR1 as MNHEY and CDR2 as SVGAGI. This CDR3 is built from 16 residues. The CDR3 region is CASSYSSQGLDSPLHF. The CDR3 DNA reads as TGTGCCAGCAGTTACTCGAGTCAGGGGTTGGATTCACCCCTCCACTTT.

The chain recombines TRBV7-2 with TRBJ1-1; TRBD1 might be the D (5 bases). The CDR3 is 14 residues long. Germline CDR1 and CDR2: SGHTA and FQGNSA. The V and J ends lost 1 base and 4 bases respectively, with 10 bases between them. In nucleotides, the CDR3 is TGTGCCAGCAGCTTAGTCAGGGAGGGCACTGAAGCTTTCTTT. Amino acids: CASSLVREGTEAFF.

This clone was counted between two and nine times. CDR3 DNA: TGTGCCAGCAGTGATCGTCGGGTTTCGAATGAGCAGTTCTTC. Protein product: CASSDRRVSNEQFF. The rearrangement joins TRBV2 to TRBJ2-1; no definite D call. Germline-derived CDR1 and CDR2 are SNHLY and FYNNEI. The CDR3 loop spans 14 amino acids. V shed 3 bases and J shed 7 bases, with 13 bases lying between them.

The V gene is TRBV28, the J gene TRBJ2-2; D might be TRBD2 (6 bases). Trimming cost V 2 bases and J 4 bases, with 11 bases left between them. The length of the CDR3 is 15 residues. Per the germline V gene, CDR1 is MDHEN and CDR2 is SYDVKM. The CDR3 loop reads CASSLGGSGTGELFF. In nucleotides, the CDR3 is TGTGCCAGCAGTTTAGGAGGGTCCGGCACCGGGGAGCTGTTTTTT.

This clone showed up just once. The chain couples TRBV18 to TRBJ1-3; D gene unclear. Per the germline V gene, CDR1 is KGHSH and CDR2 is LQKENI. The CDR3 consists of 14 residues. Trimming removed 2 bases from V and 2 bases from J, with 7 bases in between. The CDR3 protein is CASSPYTAGNTIYF. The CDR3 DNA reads TGTGCCAGCTCACCATATACAGCTGGAAACACCATATATTTT.

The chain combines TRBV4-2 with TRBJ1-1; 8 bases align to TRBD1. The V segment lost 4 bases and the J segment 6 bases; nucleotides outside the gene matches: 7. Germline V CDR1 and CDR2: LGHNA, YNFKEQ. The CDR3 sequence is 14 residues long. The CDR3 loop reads CASSLPGGSAEAFF. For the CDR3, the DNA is TGTGCCAGCAGCCTTCCAGGGGGCTCGGCTGAAGCTTTCTTT.

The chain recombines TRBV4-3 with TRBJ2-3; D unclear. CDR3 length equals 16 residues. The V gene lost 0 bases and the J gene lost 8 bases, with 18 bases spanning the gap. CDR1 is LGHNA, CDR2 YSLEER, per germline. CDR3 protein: CASSQERSETGSTQYF. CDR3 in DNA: TGCGCCAGCAGCCAAGAACGCTCTGAGACTGGAAGTACGCAGTATTTT.

The CDR3 region is CASSQDITSGHEQFF. The DNA of the CDR3 is TGCGCCAGCAGCCAAGATATTACTAGCGGGCATGAGCAGTTCTTC. V is TRBV4-3 and J is TRBJ2-1, with 9 bases identical to TRBD2. The CDR3 runs to 15 residues. CDR1 and CDR2 (germline): LGHNA, YSLEER. Losses at the gene ends were 0 bases for V and 8 bases for J; bases not matched to a gene: 5.

CDR3: CATTGGSYNEQFF. CDR3 nucleotide sequence: TGTGCCACCACAGGGGGTTCCTACAATGAGCAGTTCTTC. This rearrangement joins TRBV10-3 to TRBJ2-1; 8 nucleotides align to TRBD1. CDR1 is ENHRY and CDR2 is SYGVKD in the germline V gene. The V and J ends lost 10 bases and 1 base, in that order; junction bases with no gene match: 3. This CDR3 comprises 13 residues.